The following is a TCR beta chain sequence with its context. Its cognate antigen is unknown. These data originate in a study of radiotherapy plus CTLA-4 blockade in lung cancer. Study-level points and caveats: It was early blood T cell clone dynamics, with interferon-beta, that reportedly best predicted response.

Chemo-refractory metastatic non-small-cell lung cancer patients underwent focal radiation alongside CTLA-4 blockade with ipilimumab. The assay was immunoSEQ multiplex PCR, and TCRdb's table has in-frame clones only and misses some. The profile covers 85,000 to 90,000 clones, with around 84% appearing a single time and about a sixth taken by the ten largest. V dropped 5 bases and J dropped 4 bases, with 15 bases sitting between them. Germline CDR1 reads SGHNT; CDR2 reads YYREEE (reference sequence). CDR3 length equals 14 residues. The V gene is TRBV5-4, the J gene TRBJ1-2, with D tentatively TRBD1 (5 bases). The sequences come from peripheral blood, collected from a patient treated with radiotherapy plus ipilimumab. This receptor was taken from a human donor with non-small cell lung cancer that progressed on radiotherapy plus ipilimumab. Here the CDR3 DNA reads TGTGCCAGCAGTACGTCAGGGACGCTCTATGGCTACACCTTC. Translating gives CASSTSGTLYGYTF.